These 30 T cell receptor beta chains came from one sample sequenced in a study of blood T cell repertoires in COVID-19. The protocol was immunoSEQ multiplex PCR, while the TCRdb copy is restricted to in-frame clones and leaves out a portion. The table shows 99,000 or so clones, with about 76% occurring only once. The sample was peripheral blood. Receptor source: a woman between 65 and 79 years old with acute or convalescent COVID-19.

J is TRBJ2-3 and V is TRBV4-2; D call uncertain. Germline loops: CDR1 LGHNA, CDR2 YNFKEQ. Trimming stripped 0 bases from V and 4 bases from J, with 5 bases between. The CDR3 totals 13 residues. In DNA, the CDR3 is TGTGCCAGCAGCCAAGATTCGGCAGATACGCAGTATTTT. Its protein product is CASSQDSADTQYF.

The rearrangement joins TRBV7-9 to TRBJ2-2, with 9 bases fitting TRBD1. CDR1 is SEHNR and CDR2 is FQNEAQ in the germline V gene (reference sequence). V trimming: 5 bases; J trimming: 3 bases; junction bases outside the gene matches: 7. CDR3 size: 16 residues. The chain's CDR3 is CASSPNGQGYTGELFF. The CDR3 DNA sequence: TGTGCCAGCAGCCCTAACGGACAGGGGTACACCGGGGAGCTGTTTTTT.

The J gene is TRBJ2-2, the V gene TRBV24-1, with 12 bases fitting TRBD2. Losses at the gene ends were 3 bases for V and 4 bases for J; bases not matched to a gene: 11. The CDR3 has 19 residues. Germline CDR1 is KGHDR and CDR2 is SFDVKD. CDR3 loop: CATSDRGASGGAGTGELFF. The CDR3 DNA is TGTGCCACCAGTGATCGCGGGGCTAGCGGGGGGGCCGGCACCGGGGAGCTGTTTTTT.

J is TRBJ2-7 and V is TRBV10-3, with TRBD2 matching over 9 bases. V was clipped by 10 bases and J by 1 base; unmatched bases: 8. The length of the CDR3 is 14 residues. Germline V lookup: CDR1 ENHRY, CDR2 SYGVKD. The CDR3 is CATEQTSGSYEQYF. DNA for the CDR3: TGTGCCACCGAACAGACTAGCGGTTCCTACGAGCAGTACTTC.

CDR3 nucleotide sequence: TGTGCCAGCAGTCCCTCAGGGGCCCAGTATTTT. Translated: CASSPSGAQYF. V usage is TRBV12-3 or TRBV12-4 and J usage is TRBJ2-3; D perhaps matches TRBD1 (6 bases). V lost 5 bases and J 12 bases, leaving 12 bases between the germline ends. This CDR3 spans 11 amino acids.

V usage is TRBV28 and J usage is TRBJ2-7; 8 bases line up with TRBD1. CDR3 length: 15 amino acids. J was trimmed by 0 bases and V by 4 bases; bases with no gene match: 5. Germline-derived CDR1 and CDR2 are MDHEN and SYDVKM. CDR3 sequence reads: CASSSPGGSSYEQYF. The CDR3 bases are TGTGCCAGCAGTTCCCCAGGGGGCAGCTCCTACGAGCAGTACTTC. Filled out from reference TRBV28 and TRBJ2-7, the complete variable domain reads DVKVTQSSRYLVKRTGEKVFLECVQDMDHENMFWYRQDPGLGLRLIYFSYDVKMKEKGDIPEGYSVSREKKERFSLILESASTNQTSMYLCASSSPGGSSYEQYFGPGTRLTVT.

This sequence joins TRBV30 and TRBJ2-1, with TRBD1 as a possible D gene (5 bases). Trimming stripped 3 bases from V and 5 bases from J, with 5 bases between. Germline CDR1 and CDR2: GTSNPN and SVGIG (reference sequence). CDR3 length: 11 amino acids. CDR3 nucleotide sequence: TGTGCCTGGAGACAGGACAATGAGCAGTTCTTC. It is translated as CAWRQDNEQFF.

This chain joins TRBV2 and TRBJ1-3; TRBD1 agrees at 9 bases. Germline CDR1 and CDR2: SNHLY and FYNNEI. V trimming: 7 bases; J trimming: 4 bases; junction bases outside the gene matches: 5. This CDR3 comprises 14 residues. For the CDR3, the DNA is TGTGCCAGCACCAGGACAGGGGACGGAAACACCATATATTTT. Protein sequence: CASTRTGDGNTIYF.

This chain joins TRBV19 and TRBJ2-2; D is undetermined. V shed 5 bases and J shed 3 bases, with 13 bases lying between them. Germline V gene sequence: CDR1 LNHDA, CDR2 SQIVND (reference sequence). There are 15 residues in the CDR3. The CDR3 DNA sequence: TGTGCCAGTAGTCAGATGGCAGGCCACACCGGGGAGCTGTTTTTT. It specifies CASSQMAGHTGELFF.

The J gene is TRBJ1-1, the V gene TRBV7-9, with 10 nucleotides matching TRBD1. The CDR3 contains 17 residues. Germline V CDR1 and CDR2: SEHNR, FQNEAQ (reference sequence). V trimming: 0 bases; J trimming: 5 bases; junction bases outside the gene matches: 9. The CDR3 spells CASSLAGTGVIGTEAFF. The CDR3 nucleotides are TGTGCCAGCAGCTTAGCAGGGACAGGGGTTATAGGGACTGAAGCTTTCTTT.

V gene TRBV7-8 combines with J gene TRBJ2-1, with a weak D call TRBD2 (6 bases). Germline CDR1 and CDR2: SGHVS and FQNEAQ. Trimming shortened V by 8 bases and J by 1 base, and 15 bases separated the two germline ends. This CDR3 spans 15 amino acids. Here the CDR3 DNA reads TGTGCCAGCTTCCTCCGAGCGGGTTCCTACAATGAGCAGTTCTTC. This translates into CASFLRAGSYNEQFF.

This chain uses TRBV3-1 (or the pseudogene TRBV3-2) with TRBJ2-1, with 11 positions matching TRBD2. J lost 5 bases, V lost 0 bases, and 3 bases had no gene match. The CDR3 loop spans 16 amino acids. Germline values: CDR1 LGHDT, CDR2 YNNKEL (reference sequence). The CDR3 sequence is CASSQDRSGGDNEQFF. In nucleotides, the CDR3 is TGTGCCAGCAGCCAAGATCGTAGCGGGGGGGACAATGAGCAGTTCTTC.

The V gene is TRBV7-9, the J gene TRBJ1-2; possible D gene TRBD1, 6 bases. Germline lookup yields CDR1 SEHNR and CDR2 FQNEAQ (reference sequence). V lost 0 bases and J 0 bases, leaving 8 bases between the germline ends. The CDR3 contains 15 residues. CDR3 amino acids: CASSLADRPNYGYTF. The CDR3 DNA is TGTGCCAGCAGCTTAGCGGACAGACCTAACTATGGCTACACCTTC.

This clone has only one observation. A single base is all that separates this from a far larger clone, so a read error is likely. The gene calls are TRBV5-1 and TRBJ2-7, with 8 nucleotides matching TRBD2. Germline V CDR1 and CDR2: SGHRS, YFSETQ. CDR3 length: 16 amino acids. V trimming: 7 bases; J trimming: 8 bases; junction bases outside the gene matches: 20. CDR3 sequence: CASLSRRGGRGGQQYF. CDR3 bases: TGCGCCAGCTTGAGCCGTCGGGGGGGCCGGGGGGGGCAGCAGTACTTC.

The chain carries TRBV19 and TRBJ1-5; 10 bases map to TRBD1. The germline V gene encodes CDR1 LNHDA and CDR2 SQIVND (reference sequence). The CDR3 contains 16 residues. After removal of 4 bases from V and 11 bases from J, the junction contained 14 bases not matched to a gene. This chain's CDR3 is CASSKNDRGLGKAQHF. The CDR3, as DNA: TGTGCCAGTAGTAAAAACGACAGGGGGCTGGGTAAAGCCCAGCATTTT.

This chain joins TRBV27 and TRBJ1-1; TRBD1 matches at 7 bases. Trimming cost V 2 bases and J 0 bases; bases outside gene matches: 0. The CDR3 runs to 14 residues. Germline values: CDR1 MNHEY, CDR2 SMNVEV (reference sequence). The CDR3 DNA follows: TGTGCCAGCAGTTTAAGGGGGCTGAACACTGAAGCTTTCTTT. Its protein product is CASSLRGLNTEAFF.

V and J are TRBV6-6 and TRBJ2-5, with 7 positions matching TRBD1. The J call may be incorrect, as the DNA end agrees better with TRBJ2-7. The CDR3 contains 14 residues. Germline V gene sequence: CDR1 MNHNY, CDR2 SVGAGI (reference sequence). The CDR3 DNA reads TGTGCCAGCAGCGATAGACAGGGCTCCTACGAGCAGTACTTC. Its translation is CASSDRQGSYEQYF.

CDR3 coding DNA: TGTGCCAGCAGCTCTCAGGGTGGTCAGCCCCAGCATTTT. The encoded protein is CASSSQGGQPQHF. The J gene is TRBJ1-5, the V gene TRBV5-6, with D perhaps TRBD1 (5 bases). In germline, CDR1 is SGHDT, CDR2 YYEEEE. This CDR3 is 13 amino acids long. V was cut by 3 bases and J by 6 bases, with 10 bases left in between.

This clone has a single count. The chain employs TRBV10-1 and TRBJ2-5; 9 bases align to TRBD2. V shed 2 bases and J 2 bases; nucleotides not matched to a gene: 0. The germline V gene has CDR1 WNHNN and CDR2 SYGVQD (reference sequence). The CDR3 is 14 residues long. The CDR3 reads CASSESGGQETQYF. The CDR3 DNA reads TGCGCCAGCAGTGAGAGCGGGGGGCAAGAGACCCAGTACTTC.

V and J are TRBV4-1 and TRBJ1-5; the D is unclear. The CDR3 length is 17 residues. V gave up 0 bases and J gave up 0 bases, with 12 bases separating them. The germline V gene encodes CDR1 MGHRA and CDR2 YSYEKL. The CDR3: CASSQDLAEHSNQPQHF. The CDR3 DNA sequence: TGCGCCAGCAGCCAAGATCTCGCAGAACATAGCAATCAGCCCCAGCATTTT.

This clone was recorded only once. CDR3 amino acids: CASSAGTGGGGMNTEAFF. In nucleotides, the CDR3 is TGTGCCAGCAGCGCGGGGACAGGGGGAGGGGGAATGAACACTGAAGCTTTCTTT. V gene TRBV9 combines with J gene TRBJ1-1, with 11 bases identical to TRBD1. V was pared by 3 bases and J by 0 bases, with 10 bases of the junction left unmatched. The CDR3 contains 18 residues. Germline CDR1 reads SGDLS; CDR2 reads YYNGEE.

This rearrangement joins TRBV30 to TRBJ1-2, with TRBD1 as a possible D gene (6 bases). CDR3 size: 14 residues. Germline CDR1 is GTSNPN and CDR2 is SVGIG (reference sequence). Trimming removed 0 bases from V and 8 bases from J, with 16 bases in between. CDR3 sequence (DNA): TGTGCCTGGAGTGTACTGGGGCAGGGGCGCGGCTACACCTTC. The encoded protein is CAWSVLGQGRGYTF.

The J gene is TRBJ1-1, the V gene TRBV3-1 (or the pseudogene TRBV3-2); no reliable D call. Germline V gene data show CDR1 as LGHDT and CDR2 as YNNKEL (reference sequence). CDR3 length: 11 amino acids. V lost 0 bases and J 10 bases, leaving 6 bases between the germline ends. The CDR3 nucleotides read TGTGCCAGCAGCCAAGAAGGGAGAGCTTTCTTT. Translation: CASSQEGRAFF.

The J gene is TRBJ2-5, the V gene TRBV5-6, with D perhaps matching TRBD1 (6 bases). The CDR3 runs to 14 residues. Germline V gives CDR1 SGHDT, CDR2 YYEEEE. Trimming removed 5 bases at V and 2 bases at J, with 13 bases between. CDR3 bases: TGTGCCAGCAGTTATATGACAGGACAAGAGACCCAGTACTTC. Residues: CASSYMTGQETQYF.

The chain uses TRBV2 and TRBJ2-5; 9 bases fit TRBD2. Germline values: CDR1 SNHLY, CDR2 FYNNEI. With 7 bases clipped from V and 2 bases from J, the junction kept 8 bases outside the gene matches. CDR3 length: 15 amino acids. Here the CDR3 DNA reads TGTGCCAGCAAAGAACAGCGGGGGGCGCAAGAGACCCAGTACTTC. Residues: CASKEQRGAQETQYF.

The CDR3 is CASSVIGTASSNYGYTF. Here the CDR3 DNA reads TGTGCCAGCAGTGTCATTGGGACAGCCTCATCTAACTATGGCTACACCTTC. The chain carries TRBV2 and TRBJ1-2; 7 positions agree with TRBD1. Germline CDR1 reads SNHLY; CDR2 reads FYNNEI. Germline trimming cut 4 bases from V and 0 bases from J; bases unmatched to any gene: 11. This CDR3 has 17 residues.

The J gene is TRBJ2-1, the V gene TRBV27; D is possibly TRBD1 (5 bases). Germline lookup yields CDR1 MNHEY and CDR2 SMNVEV (reference sequence). Trimming shortened V by 5 bases and J by 6 bases, and 14 bases separated the two germline ends. This CDR3 is 14 amino acids long. The CDR3, as DNA: TGTGCCAGCAGTCTTGACAGATTCATCAATGAGCAGTTCTTC. It translates to CASSLDRFINEQFF.

The genes are TRBV9 and TRBJ2-7; 9 nucleotides agree with TRBD1. The germline V gene has CDR1 SGDLS and CDR2 YYNGEE. The CDR3 is 16 amino acids. V gave up 0 bases and J gave up 3 bases; unmatched junction bases: 7. The CDR3 coding sequence is TGTGCCAGCAGCGTAGACCCCGGGACAGGGATCTACGAGCAGTACTTC. Amino acids: CASSVDPGTGIYEQYF.

This clone has only a few counts. The chain carries TRBV4-1 and TRBJ2-5; tentatively, D is TRBD1 (6 bases). The germline CDR1 and CDR2 sequences are MGHRA and YSYEKL. Trimming took 0 bases from V and 5 from J, leaving 13 bases between them. The length of the CDR3 is 15 residues. The CDR3 region is CASSQDFRGPETQYF. In DNA, the CDR3 is TGCGCCAGCAGCCAAGATTTCAGGGGTCCTGAGACCCAGTACTTC.

The chain links TRBV10-1 to TRBJ2-7; TRBD1 might be the D (5 bases). Trimming removed 6 bases from V and 12 bases from J, with 18 bases in between. CDR1 and CDR2 from the germline V gene are WNHNN and SYGVQD (reference sequence). The CDR3 runs 12 residues. The CDR3 DNA is TGCGCCAGCAGGGACCAACAGGCGGTTCGGTACTTC. This translates into CASRDQQAVRYF.